This T cell receptor (beta chain) emerged from a study of T cell responses to AZD1222 COVID-19 vaccine. In its sample, this clone was seen a few times. The CDR3 runs 15 residues. V lost 1 base and J lost 5, with 14 bases in between. Germline V CDR1 and CDR2: MGHRA, YSYEKL. The data were produced by immunoSEQ multiplex PCR, yet TCRdb's version contains in-frame clones alone and is incomplete. The repertoire holds under 150,000 clones, approximately 91% seen once, with roughly 5.2% in the top ten. This chain joins TRBV4-1 and TRBJ2-5, with D possibly matching TRBD2 (7 bases). The sequencing used peripheral blood, collected 28 days after the second AZD1222 dose. This TCR was recovered from an adult who received the AZD1222 COVID-19 vaccine. The CDR3 loop is CASSQGGGGRETQYF. In nucleotides, the CDR3 is TGCGCCAGCAGCCAAGGAGGGGGGGGCCGGGAGACCCAGTACTTC.